The TCR beta chain described here comes from a study of shared clonotypes between healthy human individuals. Regarding the study as a whole: Naive subsets typically showed greater estimated richness than memory subsets. Few donors limited the genetic and exposure-history diversity represented.

A split of CD4+ cells into CD45RA+ naive and CD45RA-negative memory subsets was performed. As to this clone: The antigen is undetermined.

V was pared by 5 bases and J by 7 bases, with 15 bases between. This CDR3 has 14 amino acids. CDR1 and CDR2 (germline): KGHSH, LQKENI. Authors' methods: Because ImmunoSEQ provided only junction sequences with no quality scores, the filtering differed. Sequencing used immunoSEQ multiplex PCR; TCRdb keeps in-frame clones, though not all of them. V and J calls and clone size follow that table, whereas D and trimming were derived from the DNA. The sample yields some 500,000 clones, around 96% seen once. The chain carries TRBV18 and TRBJ2-1; possibly TRBD1 for D (5 bases). The sequence derives from a woman younger than 45 in good health. Sequenced sample: naive CD4+ T cells sorted from blood. The subset denotes: CD45RA+ positively selected. The CDR3 is CASSIQAAGNEQFF. The CDR3, as DNA: TGTGCCAGCTCAATACAGGCAGCCGGGAATGAGCAGTTCTTC.